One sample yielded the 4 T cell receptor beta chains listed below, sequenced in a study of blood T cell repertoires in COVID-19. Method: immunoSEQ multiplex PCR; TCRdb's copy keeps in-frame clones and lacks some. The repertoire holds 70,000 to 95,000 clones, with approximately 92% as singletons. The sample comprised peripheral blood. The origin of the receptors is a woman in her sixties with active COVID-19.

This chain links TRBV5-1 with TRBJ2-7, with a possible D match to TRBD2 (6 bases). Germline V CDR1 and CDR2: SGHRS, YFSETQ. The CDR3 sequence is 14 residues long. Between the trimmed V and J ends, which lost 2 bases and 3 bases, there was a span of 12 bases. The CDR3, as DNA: TGCGCCAGCAGCTTACATATGGGGGGCTACGAGCAGTACTTC. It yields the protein CASSLHMGGYEQYF.

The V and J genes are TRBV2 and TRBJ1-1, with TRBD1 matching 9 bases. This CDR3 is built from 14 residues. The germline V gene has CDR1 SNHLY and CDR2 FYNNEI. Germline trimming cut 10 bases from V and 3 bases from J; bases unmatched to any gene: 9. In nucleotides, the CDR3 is TGTGCCACCAAATTACAGGGGGCCGACACTGAAGCTTTCTTT. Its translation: CATKLQGADTEAFF.

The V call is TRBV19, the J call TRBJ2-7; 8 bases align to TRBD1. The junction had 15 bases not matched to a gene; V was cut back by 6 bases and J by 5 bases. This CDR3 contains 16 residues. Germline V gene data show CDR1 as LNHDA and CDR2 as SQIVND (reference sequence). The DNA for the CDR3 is TGTGCCAGTAGGAGGGGGACAGGTTCTTTGGTCCACGAGCAGTACTTC. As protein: CASRRGTGSLVHEQYF.

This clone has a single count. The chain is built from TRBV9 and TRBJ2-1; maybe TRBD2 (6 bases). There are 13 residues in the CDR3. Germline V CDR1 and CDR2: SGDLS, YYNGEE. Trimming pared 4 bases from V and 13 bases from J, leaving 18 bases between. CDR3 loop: CASSPGAGPVQFF. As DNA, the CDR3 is TGTGCCAGCAGCCCCGGAGCGGGCCCTGTCCAGTTCTTC. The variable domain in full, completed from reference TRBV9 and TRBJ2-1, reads DSGVTQTPKHLITATGQRVTLRCSPRSGDLSVYWYQQSLDQGLQFLIQYYNGEERAKGNILERFSAQQFPDLHSELNLSSLELGDSALYFCASSPGAGPVQFFGPGTRLTVL.